One and the same sample provided the 20 T cell receptor beta chains below, sequenced in a study of blood T cell repertoires in COVID-19. Assay: immunoSEQ multiplex PCR; the TCRdb copy retains only in-frame clones and omits some. The table has a few hundred thousand clones, 89% seen once. The sequencing input was peripheral blood. All receptors come from a middle-aged man with acute or convalescent COVID-19.

This chain connects TRBV28 to TRBJ1-6; 10 bases match TRBD1. This CDR3 contains 17 residues. Germline values: CDR1 MDHEN, CDR2 SYDVKM. The V segment lost 4 bases and the J segment 0 bases; nucleotides outside the gene matches: 3. DNA of the CDR3: TGTGCCAGCAGTTCAGGGGACAGGGGCTCCTATAATTCACCCCTCCACTTT. As protein: CASSSGDRGSYNSPLHF.

DNA for the CDR3: TGTGCCAGCAGCTTGACTAGCGGGGGCTCCTTTTCCCACAATGAGCAGTTCTTC. Protein sequence: CASSLTSGGSFSHNEQFF. The J gene is TRBJ2-1, the V gene TRBV7-3; 12 positions match TRBD2. Germline-derived CDR1 and CDR2 are SGHTA and FQGTGA. This CDR3 region has 18 residues. With 3 bases clipped from V and 5 bases from J, the junction kept 11 bases outside the gene matches.

V and J are TRBV6-5 and TRBJ2-1, with D perhaps matching TRBD1 (6 bases). V was shortened by 6 bases and J by 6 bases, with 18 bases between the two germline ends. Germline CDR1 and CDR2: MNHEY and SVGAGI. The length of the CDR3 is 15 residues. Here the CDR3 DNA reads TGTGCCAGCAGCTCTAGACAGGTACACATCAATGAGCAGTTCTTC. The encoded protein is CASSSRQVHINEQFF.

This chain connects TRBV5-1 to TRBJ2-2; D is perhaps TRBD1 (6 bases). Germline V CDR1 and CDR2: SGHRS, YFSETQ. The CDR3 has 14 amino acids. The germline V and J ends were trimmed by 1 base and 6 bases, with 10 bases remaining between them. In DNA, the CDR3 is TGCGCCAGCAGCTTGAACAAGGGGGCCGGGGAGCTGTTTTTT. It translates to CASSLNKGAGELFF.

V gene TRBV4-2 combines with J gene TRBJ2-1, with 12 nucleotides matching TRBD2. CDR3 length: 18 residues. The V segment lost 0 bases and the J segment 7 bases; nucleotides outside the gene matches: 10. Germline V CDR1 and CDR2: LGHNA, YNFKEQ. The CDR3 protein is CASSQEGTSGGTRNEQFF. Here the CDR3 DNA reads TGTGCCAGCAGCCAAGAAGGAACTAGCGGGGGGACGAGGAATGAGCAGTTCTTC.

The chain recombines TRBV6-5 with TRBJ2-7; weak D call: TRBD1 (6 bases). Germline V gives CDR1 MNHEY, CDR2 SVGAGI. The CDR3 has 14 amino acids. Trimming pared 5 bases from V and 5 bases from J, leaving 16 bases between. In DNA, the CDR3 is TGTGCCAGCAGTACCTCCGGGACAAATGACGAGCAGTACTTC. Translating gives CASSTSGTNDEQYF.

V and J are TRBV19 and TRBJ1-1; 10 bases align to TRBD1. CDR3 size: 13 residues. J gave up 8 bases and V 4 bases, and 4 bases lay outside the gene matches. The germline gives CDR1 LNHDA, CDR2 SQIVND (reference sequence). CDR3 amino acids: CASSTRTGGEAFF. DNA of the CDR3: TGTGCCAGTAGTACCCGGACAGGGGGGGAAGCTTTCTTT.

The chain is built from TRBV5-6 and TRBJ1-6; D unresolved. The V gene lost 2 bases and the J gene lost 13 bases, with 10 bases spanning the gap. CDR1 is SGHDT and CDR2 is YYEEEE in the germline V gene. The CDR3 contains 12 residues. Written as DNA, the CDR3 is TGTGCCAGCAGCTTCACAGATGGCCCCCTCCACTTT. The encoded protein is CASSFTDGPLHF.

This rearrangement joins TRBV3-1 (or the pseudogene TRBV3-2) to TRBJ1-2; D unclear. V was pared by 1 base and J by 4 bases, with 10 bases between. The CDR3 sequence is 14 residues long. CDR1 is LGHDT, CDR2 YNNKEL, per germline (reference sequence). The CDR3 region is CASSQVREVYGYTF. DNA of the CDR3: TGTGCCAGCAGCCAAGTTCGGGAGGTCTATGGCTACACCTTC.

CDR3 bases: TGTGCCAGCAGGAAAACAGGGCCAGGCGAGCAGTTCTTC. It specifies CASRKTGPGEQFF. This chain connects TRBV27 to TRBJ2-1; tentative D call: TRBD1 (6 bases). CDR1 and CDR2 (germline): MNHEY, SMNVEV (reference sequence). V lost 6 bases and J 10 bases, leaving 16 bases between the germline ends. The CDR3 totals 13 residues.

V and J are TRBV5-1 and TRBJ1-6; TRBD1 is a possible D gene (5 bases). This CDR3 spans 17 amino acids. The V gene's germline CDR1 is SGHRS and CDR2 YFSETQ. Trimming cost V 0 bases and J 10 bases, with 20 bases left between them. CDR3 in amino acids: CASSLVAGSRVDSPLHF. CDR3 bases: TGCGCCAGCAGCTTGGTTGCCGGATCCAGGGTGGACTCACCCCTCCACTTT.

The chain joins TRBV7-2 to TRBJ2-3, with 10 positions matching TRBD2. J gave up 4 bases and V 2 bases, and 3 bases lay outside the gene matches. Germline loops: CDR1 SGHTA, CDR2 FQGNSA. The CDR3 is 15 amino acids. The CDR3 spells CASSLLGLAADTQYF. The CDR3 DNA is TGTGCCAGCAGCTTATTAGGACTAGCGGCAGATACGCAGTATTTT.

This rearrangement joins TRBV27 to TRBJ1-5; the D is unclear. The CDR3 has 14 residues. The germline CDR1 and CDR2 sequences are MNHEY and SMNVEV (reference sequence). Trimming removed 6 bases at V and 3 bases at J, with 12 bases between. CDR3 sequence: CASSTVRDNQPQHF. CDR3 nucleotide sequence: TGTGCCAGCAGCACGGTCCGAGACAATCAGCCCCAGCATTTT.

With respect to this clone: Other DNA sequences in this sample translate to the same CDR3. The rearrangement links TRBV6-2 or TRBV6-3 to TRBJ2-7, with no clear D. The CDR3 runs 11 residues. CDR1 MNHEY and CDR2 SVGEGT come from the germline V gene. V lost 4 bases and J 2 bases, leaving 3 bases between the germline ends. This CDR3 is CASSSAYEQYF. In nucleotides, the CDR3 is TGTGCCAGCAGTTCGGCCTACGAGCAGTACTTC.

This rearrangement joins TRBV18 to TRBJ2-7; a weak D match, TRBD2 (6 bases). This CDR3 region has 17 residues. V was trimmed by 3 bases and J by 0 bases, leaving 18 bases between them. Germline-derived CDR1 and CDR2 are KGHSH and LQKENI. The CDR3 DNA reads TGTGCCAGCTCACCCGGGGGTGGGTTAAGGAGCTCCTACGAGCAGTACTTC. The encoded protein is CASSPGGGLRSSYEQYF. Full variable domain (remainder filled in from reference TRBV18 and TRBJ2-7): NAGVMQNPRHLVRRRGQEARLRCSPMKGHSHVYWYRQLPEEGLKFMVYLQKENIIDESGMPKERFSAEFPKEGPSILRIQQVVRGDSAAYFCASSPGGGLRSSYEQYFGPGTRLTVT.

The chain links TRBV10-2 to TRBJ1-1, with 7 positions matching TRBD1. CDR1 and CDR2 from the germline V gene are WSHSY and SAAADI. V lost 4 bases, J lost 3 bases, and 2 bases stayed unmatched. This CDR3 has 13 amino acids. CDR3 in DNA: TGCGCCAGCAGTGTAGACAGGGACACTGAAGCTTTCTTT. Translation gives CASSVDRDTEAFF.

The chain links TRBV30 to TRBJ1-2; D unresolved. The CDR3 is 14 residues long. Deletions cut 4 bases from V and 4 bases from J, with 16 bases between. CDR1 GTSNPN and CDR2 SVGIG come from the germline V gene (reference sequence). DNA for the CDR3: TGTGCCTGGACTGTAGGATCGGGATCCTATGGCTACACCTTC. Translating gives CAWTVGSGSYGYTF.

Of note for this clone: The same CDR3 also results from other DNA sequences found in this sample. The chain has TRBV19 and TRBJ1-1; D perhaps matches TRBD1 (5 bases). The CDR3 loop spans 14 amino acids. CDR1 is LNHDA, CDR2 SQIVND, per germline (reference sequence). Trimming removed 1 base from V and 1 base from J, with 7 bases in between. The CDR3 reads CASSIGQTNTEAFF. The CDR3 DNA sequence: TGTGCCAGTAGTATAGGACAGACGAACACTGAAGCTTTCTTT.

The chain recombines TRBV27 with TRBJ2-7, with D possibly TRBD2 on 8 matching bases. Per germline, CDR1 MNHEY and CDR2 SMNVEV (reference sequence). The CDR3 extends over 16 amino acids. V shed 2 bases and J shed 2 bases, with 16 bases lying between them. CDR3 residues: CASSLEGAGLAYEQYF. For the CDR3, the DNA is TGTGCCAGCAGTTTAGAGGGGGCGGGACTAGCCTACGAGCAGTACTTC.

The chain couples TRBV4-1 to TRBJ1-1; tentatively, D is TRBD1 (6 bases). This CDR3 region has 13 residues. In germline, CDR1 is MGHRA, CDR2 YSYEKL. Between the trimmed V and J ends, which lost 1 base and 6 bases, there was a span of 9 bases. This chain's CDR3 is CASSQGGGSEAFF. The DNA of the CDR3 is TGCGCCAGCAGCCAAGGGGGGGGCTCTGAAGCTTTCTTT.